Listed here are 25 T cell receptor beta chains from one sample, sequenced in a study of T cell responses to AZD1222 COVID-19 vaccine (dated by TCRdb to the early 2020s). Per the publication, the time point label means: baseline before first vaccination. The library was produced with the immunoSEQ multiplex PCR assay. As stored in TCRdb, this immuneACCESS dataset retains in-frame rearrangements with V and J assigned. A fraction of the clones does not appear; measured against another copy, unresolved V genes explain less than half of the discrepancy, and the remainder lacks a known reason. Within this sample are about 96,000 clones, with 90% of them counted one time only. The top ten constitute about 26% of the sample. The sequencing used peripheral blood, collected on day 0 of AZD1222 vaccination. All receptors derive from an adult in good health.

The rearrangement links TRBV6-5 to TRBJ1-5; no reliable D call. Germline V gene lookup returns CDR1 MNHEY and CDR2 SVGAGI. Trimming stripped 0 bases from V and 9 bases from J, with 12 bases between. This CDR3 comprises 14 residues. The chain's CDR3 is CASSYSPGLGPQHF. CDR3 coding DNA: TGTGCCAGCAGTTACTCCCCCGGGCTTGGGCCCCAGCATTTT.

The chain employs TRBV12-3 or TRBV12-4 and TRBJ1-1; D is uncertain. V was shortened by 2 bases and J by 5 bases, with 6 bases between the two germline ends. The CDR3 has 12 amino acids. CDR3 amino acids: CASSLMGTEAFF. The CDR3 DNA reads TGTGCCAGCAGTTTAATGGGTACTGAAGCTTTCTTT.

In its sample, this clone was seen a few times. CDR3 amino acids: CASSLFEGLSSYNSPLHF. In DNA, the CDR3 is TGTGCCAGCAGCTTATTTGAGGGACTGAGCTCCTATAATTCACCCCTCCACTTT. The chain combines TRBV7-8 with TRBJ1-6; TRBD1 might be the D (5 bases). Germline V gene sequence: CDR1 SGHVS, CDR2 FQNEAQ. Trimming took 2 bases from V and 0 from J, leaving 14 bases between them. This CDR3 is built from 18 residues.

The CDR3 bases are TGTGCCAGTAGTCGGGACAGCCTCGGGGAGACCCAGTACTTC. Translating gives CASSRDSLGETQYF. The chain carries TRBV19 and TRBJ2-5, with 7 positions matching TRBD1. The V segment lost 5 bases and the J segment 5 bases; nucleotides outside the gene matches: 8. This CDR3 has 14 amino acids. CDR1 LNHDA and CDR2 SQIVND come from the germline V gene (reference sequence).

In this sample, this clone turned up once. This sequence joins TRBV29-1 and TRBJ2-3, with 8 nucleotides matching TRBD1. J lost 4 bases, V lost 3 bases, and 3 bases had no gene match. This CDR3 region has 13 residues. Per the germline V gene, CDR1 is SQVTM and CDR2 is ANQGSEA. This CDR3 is CSVETGEADTQYF. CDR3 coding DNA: TGCAGCGTTGAGACAGGGGAGGCAGATACGCAGTATTTT.

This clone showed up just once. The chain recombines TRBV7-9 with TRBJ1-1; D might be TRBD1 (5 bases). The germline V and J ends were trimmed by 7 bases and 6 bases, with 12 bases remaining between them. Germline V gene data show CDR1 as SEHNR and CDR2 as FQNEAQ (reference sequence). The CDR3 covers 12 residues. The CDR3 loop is CASTKDSPEAFF. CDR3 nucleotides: TGTGCCAGCACCAAAGACAGCCCTGAAGCTTTCTTT.

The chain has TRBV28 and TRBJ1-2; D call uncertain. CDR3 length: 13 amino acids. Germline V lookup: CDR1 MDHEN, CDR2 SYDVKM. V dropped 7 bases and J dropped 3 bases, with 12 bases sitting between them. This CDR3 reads CASNTPADYGYTF. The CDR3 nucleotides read TGTGCCAGCAACACGCCGGCCGACTATGGCTACACCTTC.

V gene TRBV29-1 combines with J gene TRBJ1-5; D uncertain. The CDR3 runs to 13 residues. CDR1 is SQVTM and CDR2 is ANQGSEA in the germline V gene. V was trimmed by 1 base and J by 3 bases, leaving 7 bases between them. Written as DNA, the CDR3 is TGCAGCGTTGAAGCCGGGCACAATCAGCCCCAGCATTTT. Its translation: CSVEAGHNQPQHF.

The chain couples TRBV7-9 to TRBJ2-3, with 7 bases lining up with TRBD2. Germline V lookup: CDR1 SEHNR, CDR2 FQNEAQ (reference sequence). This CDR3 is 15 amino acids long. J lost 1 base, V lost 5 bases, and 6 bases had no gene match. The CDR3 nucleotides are TGTGCCAGCAGCCCAACGGGAGGAGGCACAGATACGCAGTATTTT. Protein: CASSPTGGGTDTQYF.

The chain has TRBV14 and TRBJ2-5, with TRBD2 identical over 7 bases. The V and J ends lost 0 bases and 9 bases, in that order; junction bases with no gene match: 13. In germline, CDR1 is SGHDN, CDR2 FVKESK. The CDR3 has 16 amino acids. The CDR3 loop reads CASSQDLLGARGAQYF. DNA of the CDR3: TGTGCCAGCAGCCAAGATCTTCTGGGCGCACGGGGGGCCCAGTACTTC.

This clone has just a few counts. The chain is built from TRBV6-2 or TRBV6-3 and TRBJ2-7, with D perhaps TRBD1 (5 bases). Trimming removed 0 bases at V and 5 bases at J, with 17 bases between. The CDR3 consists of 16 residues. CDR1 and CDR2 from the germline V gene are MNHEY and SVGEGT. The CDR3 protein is CASSYSTSGILDEQYF. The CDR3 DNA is TGTGCCAGCAGTTACTCGACATCAGGGATCTTAGACGAGCAGTACTTC.

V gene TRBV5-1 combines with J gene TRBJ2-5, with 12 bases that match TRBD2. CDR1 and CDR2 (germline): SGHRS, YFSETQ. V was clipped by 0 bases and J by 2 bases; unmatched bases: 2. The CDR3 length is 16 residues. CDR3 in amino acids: CASSLGLAGGQETQYF. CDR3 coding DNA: TGCGCCAGCAGCTTGGGTCTAGCGGGAGGGCAAGAGACCCAGTACTTC.

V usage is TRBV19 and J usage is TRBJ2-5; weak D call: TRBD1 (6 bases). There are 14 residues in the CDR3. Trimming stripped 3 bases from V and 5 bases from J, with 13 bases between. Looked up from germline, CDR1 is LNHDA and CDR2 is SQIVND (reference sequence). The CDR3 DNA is TGTGCCAGTAGTATTAGGACAGCCGGCGAGACCCAGTACTTC. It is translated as CASSIRTAGETQYF.

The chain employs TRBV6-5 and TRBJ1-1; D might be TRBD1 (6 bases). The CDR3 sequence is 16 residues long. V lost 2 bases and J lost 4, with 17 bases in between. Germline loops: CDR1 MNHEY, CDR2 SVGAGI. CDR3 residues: CASSYKGGARSTEAFF. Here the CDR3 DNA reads TGTGCCAGCAGTTACAAGGGGGGCGCGAGGAGCACTGAAGCTTTCTTT.

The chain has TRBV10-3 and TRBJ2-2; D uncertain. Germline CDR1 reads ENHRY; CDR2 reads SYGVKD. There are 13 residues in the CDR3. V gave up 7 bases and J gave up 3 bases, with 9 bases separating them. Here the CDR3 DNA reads TGTGCCATCAATCCGGAATACACCGGGGAGCTGTTTTTT. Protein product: CAINPEYTGELFF.

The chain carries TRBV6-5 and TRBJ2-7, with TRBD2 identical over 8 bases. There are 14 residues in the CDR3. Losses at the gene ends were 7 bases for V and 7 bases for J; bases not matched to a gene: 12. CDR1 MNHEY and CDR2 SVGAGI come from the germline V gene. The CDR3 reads CASKREAGVDEQYF. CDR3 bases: TGTGCCAGCAAAAGGGAAGCGGGAGTGGATGAGCAGTACTTC.

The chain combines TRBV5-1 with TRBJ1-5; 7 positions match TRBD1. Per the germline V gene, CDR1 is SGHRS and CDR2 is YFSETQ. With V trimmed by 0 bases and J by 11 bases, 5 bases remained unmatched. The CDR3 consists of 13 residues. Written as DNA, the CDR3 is TGCGCCAGCAGCTTGGCCGGGACAGATACCCAGCATTTT. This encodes CASSLAGTDTQHF.

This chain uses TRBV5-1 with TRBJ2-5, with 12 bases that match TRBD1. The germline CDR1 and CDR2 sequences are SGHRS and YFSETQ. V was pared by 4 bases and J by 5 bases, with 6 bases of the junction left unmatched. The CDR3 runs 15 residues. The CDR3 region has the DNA TGCGCCAGCAGCAGGGGACAGGGGGCGCCGGAGACCCAGTACTTC. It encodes CASSRGQGAPETQYF.

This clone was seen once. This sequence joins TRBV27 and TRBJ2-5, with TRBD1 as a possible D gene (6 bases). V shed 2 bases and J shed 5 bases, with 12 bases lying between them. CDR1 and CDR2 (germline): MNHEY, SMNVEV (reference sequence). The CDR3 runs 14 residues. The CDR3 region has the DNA TGTGCCAGCAGTTTAAACAGGGTAATGGAGACCCAGTACTTC. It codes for CASSLNRVMETQYF.

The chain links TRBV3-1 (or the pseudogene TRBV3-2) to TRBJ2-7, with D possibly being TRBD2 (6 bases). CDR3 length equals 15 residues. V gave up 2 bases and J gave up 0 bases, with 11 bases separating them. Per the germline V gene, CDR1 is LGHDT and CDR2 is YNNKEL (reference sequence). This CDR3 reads CASSQFPTSSYEQYF. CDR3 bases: TGTGCCAGCAGCCAATTCCCGACTAGCTCCTACGAGCAGTACTTC.

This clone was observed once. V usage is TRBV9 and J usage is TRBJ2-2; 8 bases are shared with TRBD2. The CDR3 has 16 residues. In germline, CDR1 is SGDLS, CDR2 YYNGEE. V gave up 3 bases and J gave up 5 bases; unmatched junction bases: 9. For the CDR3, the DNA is TGTGCCAGCAGCGCAAGAACCGGGACTAGTACCGGGGAGCTGTTTTTT. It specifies CASSARTGTSTGELFF.

CDR3 coding DNA: TGTGCCAGCACCTCGGGACAGGGATTAGAAAAACTGTTTTTT. Its protein product is CASTSGQGLEKLFF. The rearrangement joins TRBV28 to TRBJ1-4, with 9 bases identical to TRBD1. The CDR3 is 14 amino acids. With V trimmed by 7 bases and J by 8 bases, 8 bases remained unmatched. Germline-derived CDR1 and CDR2 are MDHEN and SYDVKM.

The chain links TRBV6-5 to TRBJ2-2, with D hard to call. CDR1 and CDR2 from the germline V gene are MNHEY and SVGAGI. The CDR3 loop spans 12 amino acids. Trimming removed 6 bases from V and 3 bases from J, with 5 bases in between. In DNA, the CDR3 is TGTGCCAGCAGGGTGGACACCGGGGAGCTGTTTTTT. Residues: CASRVDTGELFF.

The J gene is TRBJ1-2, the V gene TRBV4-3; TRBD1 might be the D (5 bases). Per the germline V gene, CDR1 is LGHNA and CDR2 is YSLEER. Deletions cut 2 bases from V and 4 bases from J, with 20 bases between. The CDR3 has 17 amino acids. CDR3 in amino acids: CASSQNLDNERRYGYTF. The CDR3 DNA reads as TGCGCCAGCAGCCAAAACCTGGACAACGAGAGGCGCTATGGCTACACCTTC.

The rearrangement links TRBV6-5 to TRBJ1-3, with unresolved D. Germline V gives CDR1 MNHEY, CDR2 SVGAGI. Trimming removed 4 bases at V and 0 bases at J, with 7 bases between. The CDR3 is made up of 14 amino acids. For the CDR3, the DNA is TGTGCCAGCAGTTTGGATAGCTCTGGAAACACCATATATTTT. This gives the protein CASSLDSSGNTIYF.